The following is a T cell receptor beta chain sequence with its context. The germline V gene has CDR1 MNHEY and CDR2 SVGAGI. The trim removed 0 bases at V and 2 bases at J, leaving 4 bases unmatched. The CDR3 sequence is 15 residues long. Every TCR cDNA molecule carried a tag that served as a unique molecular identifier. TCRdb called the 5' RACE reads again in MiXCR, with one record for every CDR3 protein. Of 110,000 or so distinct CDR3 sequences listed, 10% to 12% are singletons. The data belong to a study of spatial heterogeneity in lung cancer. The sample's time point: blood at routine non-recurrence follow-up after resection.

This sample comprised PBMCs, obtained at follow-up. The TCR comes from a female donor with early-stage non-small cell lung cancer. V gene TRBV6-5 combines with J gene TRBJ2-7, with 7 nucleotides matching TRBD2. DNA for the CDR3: TGTGCCAGCAGTTACTCCCTAGCGGACCCCTACGAGCAGTACTTC. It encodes CASSYSLADPYEQYF.